This TCR beta chain emerged from a study of shared clonotypes between healthy human individuals. This CDR3 has 14 amino acids. Germline loops: CDR1 SGHNT, CDR2 YYREEE (reference sequence). V shed 4 bases and J 1 base; nucleotides not matched to a gene: 2. Profiling relied on immunoSEQ multiplex PCR, and the TCRdb table lists in-frame clones only, not all of them. The repertoire holds over 400,000 clones, 95% to 97% seen once, with about 0.068% in the top ten. Sequencing was carried out using naive CD4+ T cells sorted from blood. The sample's subset: CD45RA+ positively selected. The V call is TRBV5-4, the J call TRBJ1-5, with 7 bases aligning to TRBD1. The clonotype originates from a woman aged 25 to 39 in good health. The CDR3 sequence is CASSMDRSNQPQHF. The CDR3 nucleotides read TGTGCCAGCAGCATGGACAGGAGCAATCAGCCCCAGCATTTT.